This record looks at one T cell receptor (beta chain) sequence and its context. This clonotype was seen at least ten times. No antigen is known for it. No per-base quality is available; no much larger clone lies one base away. The data derive from a study of T cells in Graves' hyperthyroidism and ophthalmopathy (dated by TCRdb to the late 2010s). About the investigation overall: Peripheral blood samples were taken at the time of initial diagnosis, prior to any treatment. Once sampling was done, hyperthyroidism patients were given methimazole at a starting dose of 30 mg daily, whereas ophthalmopathy patients were given high-dose intravenous methylprednisolone. In addition, the study compared T-cell repertoires in thyroid tissue and in blood from a handful of Graves' hyperthyroidism patients. For training and testing, the 100 or so patients in the discovery cohort were randomly divided in a 7:3 ratio. TCR V-J signatures able to tell the groups apart were searched for in a discovery cohort of 90 to 100 patients, of whom approximately 40 had Graves' ophthalmopathy and some 60 had stable Graves' hyperthyroidism. According to the paper, TCR Vbeta CDR3 sequencing was carried out on more than 120 peripheral blood samples, which came from 40 to 45 ophthalmopathy, 70 to 80 hyperthyroidism and approximately 17 progressor patients. Whether ophthalmopathy could be predicted prospectively was tested in an independent validation cohort made up of about 18 hyperthyroidism patients plus 17 patients who later progressed to ophthalmopathy.

TCR beta CDR3 regions were amplified from RNA transcripts. For the first round of RT-PCR on the TCR CDR3, the HTBI primer set was used together with the Qiagen OneStep RT-PCR kit. Libraries were constructed in a second round of multiplex PCR, after which size selection and purification were carried out. Libraries were sequenced paired-end with 100 bp reads on an Illumina HiSeq2000. As for the authors' bioinformatics: SOAPnuke was used to process the raw data, with reads discarded if the reads contained adapters or uncalled bases, had a mean Phred below 15, or lacked an exact constant-primer or identifier match. High-quality paired reads were merged with COPE v1.2.5, and unique nucleotide sequences were defined as clonotypes. Clonotypes were aligned to IMGT TRBV, TRBD and TRBJ reference segments using MiTCR v1.1. The analysis included only V-J combinations with a frequency above 0.0001, which together covered more than 99% of the repertoires. The TCS score was defined as the ratio of F50 (clonal expansion) to E x V (chaos), calculated using BLOSUM62-based TCRdist between CDR3 peptides within each V-J. Welch's t-statistics and random forest reduced fewer than 550 V-J features to 13, which were used in a naive Bayes classifier (R e1071). The raw public data were reprocessed by TCRdb itself: fastp quality trimming at Q25, MiXCR clonotype calling, in-frame beta chains only. Every CDR3 protein is listed once, alongside the most common genes and DNA of its rows. What appears here as the V and J calls and clone size reflects TCRdb's work, not the paper's. The sample includes 340,000 or so distinct CDR3 sequences, with roughly 21% observed a single time. Around 50% of the sample is held by the ten biggest clonotypes.

Graves' hyperthyroidism was defined as stable when no progression to ophthalmopathy occurred over 18 months of follow-up. The hyperthyroidism patients were between 18 and 65 years old and newly diagnosed, with a disease duration of less than 2 months. Any patient with an uncontrolled infection, another autoimmune disease, pregnancy or lactation was excluded. Diagnoses relied on clinical symptoms, serum thyroxine and TRAb, thyroid ultrasound and orbital computed tomography. PBMCs were separated from 10 ml of fresh peripheral blood using Ficoll-Paque density gradient centrifugation. Total RNA was extracted with Trizol reagent, and quality was checked on an Agilent 2100 Bioanalyzer. Study-wide conclusions, independent of this receptor: No statistical method was used to set the sample size in advance, and investigators knew the group allocation. Blood samples also contained most of the expanded thyroid clonotypes (frequency above 0.001), which suggests that blood repertoires may reflect thyroid immune responses. In validation, progression to ophthalmopathy was predicted by the model with around 71% sensitivity and roughly 72% specificity, a median of roughly 6.4 months before onset. In cross-validation, a model built on a 13 V-J signature told ophthalmopathy apart from stable hyperthyroidism with approximately 90% sensitivity and roughly 81% specificity, and in testing the same model reached 80%/75%.

V and J are truncated by 3 bases and 4 bases respectively, leaving an intervening sequence of 10 bases. There are 12 amino acids in the CDR3, from cysteine to phenylalanine inclusive. The sequence is cut down to CDR3 DNA, 36 bases in frame from base 1. For CDR1 and CDR2, the germline V gene (reference sequence) lists DFQATT and SNEGSKA. The chain joins TRBV20-1 to TRBJ2-7, with no confident D gene call. The material sequenced was blood. The receptor was isolated from a woman aged 45-65 years with Graves' hyperthyroidism. The CDR3 loop reads CSARDELYEQYF. In nucleotide form, the sequence is TGCAGTGCTAGGGACGAGCTATACGAGCAGTACTTC.